Below, 22 T cell receptor beta chains from the same sample are listed, as sequenced in a study of T cell responses to AZD1222 COVID-19 vaccine. Method: immunoSEQ multiplex PCR; TCRdb's copy keeps in-frame clones and lacks some. The sample records approximately 190,000 clones, approximately 95% being singletons. The sample in question was peripheral blood, obtained 28 days after the second AZD1222 dose. The origin of the receptors is an adult who received the AZD1222 COVID-19 vaccine.

The rearrangement joins TRBV18 to TRBJ1-1, with 7 bases lining up with TRBD1. CDR1 is KGHSH and CDR2 is LQKENI in the germline V gene. The CDR3 is 16 amino acids. V lost 0 bases and J lost 6; bases outside the gene matches: 10. This CDR3 reads CASSPPTGQRGSEAFF. The CDR3 nucleotides are TGTGCCAGCTCACCACCGACAGGGCAAAGGGGGTCTGAAGCTTTCTTT.

This clone was picked up one time. The chain joins TRBV2 to TRBJ1-5; TRBD1 aligns across 8 bases. Per germline, CDR1 SNHLY and CDR2 FYNNEI. V lost 7 bases to trimming and J lost 2 bases; unmatched junction nucleotides: 1. This CDR3 spans 13 amino acids. The CDR3 DNA follows: TGTGCCAGCAAGGGACAGGGCAATCAGCCCCAGCATTTT. Its translation is CASKGQGNQPQHF. The full variable domain, in which reference TRBV2 and TRBJ1-5 provide the parts outside the CDR3, is EPEVTQTPSHQVTQMGQEVILRCVPISNHLYFYWYRQILGQKVEFLVSFYNNEISEKSEIFDDQFSVERPDGSNFTLKIRSTKLEDSAMYFCASKGQGNQPQHFGDGTRLSIL.

This clone was seen only once. This chain links TRBV15 with TRBJ1-1; TRBD1 is a possible D gene (5 bases). The CDR3 totals 13 residues. V was clipped by 5 bases and J by 11 bases, with 18 bases between them. Germline-derived CDR1 and CDR2 are LNHNV and YYDKDF (reference sequence). DNA of the CDR3: TGTGCCACCAGCTACCGGGGGGAGGGGCTTGCTTTCTTT. Protein sequence: CATSYRGEGLAFF.

The chain is built from TRBV15 and TRBJ1-1; D remains unclear. CDR3 length: 13 amino acids. With 0 bases removed from V and 5 bases from J, the gap between germline ends came to 7 bases. Germline V gene lookup returns CDR1 LNHNV and CDR2 YYDKDF (reference sequence). The CDR3 sequence: CATSRDFRTEAFF. The CDR3 DNA reads as TGTGCCACCAGCAGAGATTTCAGGACTGAAGCTTTCTTT.

The chain links TRBV28 to TRBJ1-2; D not certain. Deletions cut 3 bases from V and 4 bases from J, with 9 bases between. This CDR3 region has 13 residues. Germline CDR1 reads MDHEN; CDR2 reads SYDVKM. The CDR3 coding sequence is TGTGCCAGCAGTTTGTCGCAGTCCTATGGCTACACCTTC. Residues: CASSLSQSYGYTF.

This sequence joins TRBV18 and TRBJ2-1; TRBD1 aligns across 8 bases. Per the germline V gene, CDR1 is KGHSH and CDR2 is LQKENI. The junction had 10 bases not matched to a gene; V was cut back by 2 bases and J by 7 bases. The CDR3 has 16 amino acids. The chain's CDR3 is CASSPGRGQGQNEQFF. DNA for the CDR3: TGTGCCAGCTCACCAGGGCGAGGACAGGGTCAGAATGAGCAGTTCTTC. Full variable domain (remainder filled in from reference TRBV18 and TRBJ2-1): NAGVMQNPRHLVRRRGQEARLRCSPMKGHSHVYWYRQLPEEGLKFMVYLQKENIIDESGMPKERFSAEFPKEGPSILRIQQVVRGDSAAYFCASSPGRGQGQNEQFFGPGTRLTVL.

V and J are TRBV14 and TRBJ1-1; D possibly corresponds to TRBD1 (5 bases). Germline lookup yields CDR1 SGHDN and CDR2 FVKESK. Deletions cut 2 bases from V and 4 bases from J, with 14 bases between. The CDR3 totals 15 residues. The CDR3 loop reads CASSQTGRVGTEAFF. The CDR3, as DNA: TGTGCCAGCAGCCAAACGGGCAGGGTGGGCACTGAAGCTTTCTTT.

The chain employs TRBV5-1 and TRBJ2-7; 10 bases align to TRBD1. Trimming cost V 2 bases and J 2 bases; bases outside gene matches: 10. The CDR3 loop spans 17 amino acids. Germline CDR1 is SGHRS and CDR2 is YFSETQ. CDR3 bases: TGCGCCAGCAGCTTCCCCCTCGGACAGGGGGACACCTACGAGCAGTACTTC. Amino acid sequence: CASSFPLGQGDTYEQYF. Complete variable domain (other parts from reference TRBV5-1 and TRBJ2-7): KAGVTQTPRYLIKTRGQQVTLSCSPISGHRSVSWYQQTPGQGLQFLFEYFSETQRNKGNFPGRFSGRQFSNSRSEMNVSTLELGDSALYLCASSFPLGQGDTYEQYFGPGTRLTVT.

J is TRBJ1-3 and V is TRBV11-2; D call uncertain. Germline CDR1 SGHAT, CDR2 FQNNGV. Trimming shortened V by 5 bases and J by 6 bases, and 17 bases separated the two germline ends. The CDR3 consists of 15 residues. CDR3 DNA: TGTGCCAGCAGCCCAGTGGAGTTTAGAGAAAACACCATATATTTT. Translating it yields CASSPVEFRENTIYF.

The V and J genes are TRBV18 and TRBJ2-7, with 8 nucleotides matching TRBD1. Germline CDR1 KGHSH, CDR2 LQKENI. With 4 bases clipped from V and 3 bases from J, the junction kept 11 bases outside the gene matches. The CDR3 runs to 16 residues. The CDR3 nucleotides are TGTGCCAGCTCACTTGGACAGGGTGAATCCAACTACGAGCAGTACTTC. Amino acids: CASSLGQGESNYEQYF.

The chain is built from TRBV6-2 or TRBV6-3 and TRBJ2-1, with D possibly TRBD2 on 6 matching bases. The CDR3 length is 12 residues. The ends were cut back, 5 bases at V and 12 bases at J, with 14 bases in the middle. Germline V gene sequence: CDR1 MNHEY, CDR2 SVGEGT. In nucleotides, the CDR3 is TGTGCCAGCAGTGACTTGGGGGGAGGGCAGTTCTTC. This sequence encodes CASSDLGGGQFF.

This clone is a singleton in its sample. The rearrangement uses TRBV3-1 (or the pseudogene TRBV3-2) and TRBJ1-3; a weak D match, TRBD1 (6 bases). V was trimmed by 5 bases and J by 1 base, leaving 6 bases between them. This CDR3 spans 13 amino acids. Germline assignment: CDR1 LGHDT and CDR2 YNNKEL (reference sequence). CDR3 DNA: TGTGCCAGCAGCGGGACATCTGGAAACACCATATATTTT. Translating gives CASSGTSGNTIYF.

This clone was detected once. The chain employs TRBV7-7 and TRBJ2-2; either TRBD1 or TRBD2 may supply D (5 bases each). The CDR3 loop spans 16 amino acids. Trimming cost V 5 bases and J 5 bases, with 18 bases left between them. Per germline, CDR1 SSHAT and CDR2 FNYEAQ (reference sequence). As DNA, the CDR3 is TGTGCCAGCAGCACCCGGGGCCATGGGGCGACCGGGGAGCTGTTTTTT. Translation gives CASSTRGHGATGELFF.

The chain joins TRBV4-3 to TRBJ2-3; D may be TRBD1 or TRBD2 (5 bases each). CDR1 is LGHNA, CDR2 YSLEER, per germline. The CDR3 is 15 residues long. Trimming removed 0 bases at V and 2 bases at J, with 9 bases between. CDR3 coding DNA: TGCGCCAGCAGCCAAGAGACGGGGCCCACAGATACGCAGTATTTT. Protein sequence: CASSQETGPTDTQYF.

This clone came up once. The V and J genes are TRBV2 and TRBJ2-2; D is possibly TRBD1 or TRBD2 (6 bases each). V lost 4 bases and J 5 bases, leaving 11 bases between the germline ends. Germline assignment: CDR1 SNHLY and CDR2 FYNNEI. This CDR3 region has 14 residues. The CDR3 nucleotides are TGTGCCAGCAGTGCTGGGGGGCTGACCGGGGAGCTGTTTTTT. Amino acid sequence: CASSAGGLTGELFF.

V is TRBV6-2 or TRBV6-3 and J is TRBJ2-3; TRBD1 agrees at 10 bases. The length of the CDR3 is 15 residues. Germline CDR1 and CDR2: MNHEY and SVGEGT. J gave up 4 bases and V 4 bases, and 5 bases lay outside the gene matches. The CDR3 DNA follows: TGTGCCAGCAGTTCCCGGGACAGGGGACCAGATACGCAGTATTTT. Its protein product is CASSSRDRGPDTQYF.

This clone appeared a few times. The chain uses TRBV29-1 and TRBJ1-2, with a possible D match to TRBD1 (5 bases). The CDR3 has 11 residues. V was shortened by 5 bases and J by 5 bases, with 9 bases between the two germline ends. The germline CDR1 and CDR2 sequences are SQVTM and ANQGSEA. In DNA form, the CDR3 reads TGCAGCGTTCGACAGAATTATGGCTACACCTTC. This sequence encodes CSVRQNYGYTF.

The chain is built from TRBV7-2 and TRBJ1-4; tentative D call: TRBD1 (6 bases). The CDR3 extends over 14 amino acids. The V gene's germline CDR1 is SGHTA and CDR2 FQGNSA. Trimming removed 5 bases at V and 3 bases at J, with 10 bases between. The CDR3 DNA sequence: TGTGCCAGCAGCGACAGGAAATCTAATGAAAAACTGTTTTTT. Its translation is CASSDRKSNEKLFF.

As to this clone: Other DNA sequences from this sample encode an identical CDR3 as well. The rearrangement links TRBV27 to TRBJ1-1; 7 nucleotides match TRBD1. The germline gives CDR1 MNHEY, CDR2 SMNVEV (reference sequence). V lost 6 bases and J lost 0; bases outside the gene matches: 4. CDR3 length equals 14 residues. CDR3 sequence reads: CASSRTGMNTEAFF. The CDR3 region has the DNA TGTGCCAGCAGCCGGACAGGAATGAACACTGAAGCTTTCTTT.

This sequence joins TRBV5-5 and TRBJ1-3, with D hard to call. CDR1 and CDR2 (germline): SGHKS, YYEKEE (reference sequence). This CDR3 contains 16 residues. The V gene lost 4 bases and the J gene lost 0 bases, with 14 bases spanning the gap. The chain's CDR3 is CASSPDGTSSGNTIYF. CDR3 DNA sequence: TGTGCCAGCAGCCCGGACGGCACGTCCTCTGGAAACACCATATATTTT.

This chain connects TRBV20-1 to TRBJ2-3; D not resolved. V was pared by 4 bases and J by 4 bases, with 0 bases between. Germline V lookup: CDR1 DFQATT, CDR2 SNEGSKA (reference sequence). The CDR3 runs 9 residues. The CDR3 is CSATDTQYF. For the CDR3, the DNA is TGCAGTGCTACAGATACGCAGTATTTT.

This clone was seen a few times. The chain recombines TRBV5-1 with TRBJ2-5; D is possibly TRBD1 (6 bases). The germline CDR1 and CDR2 sequences are SGHRS and YFSETQ. The CDR3 extends over 14 amino acids. V shed 4 bases and J shed 1 base, with 11 bases lying between them. The CDR3 is CASSPGQPQETQYF. The CDR3 coding sequence is TGCGCCAGCAGCCCAGGACAGCCCCAAGAGACCCAGTACTTC.